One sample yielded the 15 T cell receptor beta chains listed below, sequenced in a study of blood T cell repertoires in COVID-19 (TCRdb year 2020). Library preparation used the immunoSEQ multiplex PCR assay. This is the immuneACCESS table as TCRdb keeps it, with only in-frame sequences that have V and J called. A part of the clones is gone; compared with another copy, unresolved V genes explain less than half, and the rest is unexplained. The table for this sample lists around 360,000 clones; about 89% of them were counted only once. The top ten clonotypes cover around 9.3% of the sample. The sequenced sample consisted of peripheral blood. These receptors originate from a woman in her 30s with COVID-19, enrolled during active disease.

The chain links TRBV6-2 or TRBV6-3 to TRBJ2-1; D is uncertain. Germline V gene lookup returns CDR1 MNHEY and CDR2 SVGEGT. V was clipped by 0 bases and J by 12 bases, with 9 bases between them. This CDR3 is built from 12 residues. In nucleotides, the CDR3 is TGTGCCAGCAGTTACTCGAGACTGTGGCAGTTCTTC. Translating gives CASSYSRLWQFF.

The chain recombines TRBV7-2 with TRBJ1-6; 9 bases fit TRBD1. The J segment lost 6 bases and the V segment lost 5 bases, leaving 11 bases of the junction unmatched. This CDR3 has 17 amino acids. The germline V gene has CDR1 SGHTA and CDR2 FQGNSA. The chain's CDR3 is CASSPTSTGGRNSPLHF. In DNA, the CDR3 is TGTGCCAGCAGCCCAACTTCGACAGGGGGTCGTAATTCACCCCTCCACTTT.

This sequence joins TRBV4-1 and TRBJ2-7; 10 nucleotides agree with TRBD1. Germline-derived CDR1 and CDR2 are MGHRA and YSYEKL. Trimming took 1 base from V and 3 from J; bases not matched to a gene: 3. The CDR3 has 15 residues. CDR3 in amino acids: CASSQGQGANYEQYF. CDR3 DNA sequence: TGCGCCAGCAGCCAAGGACAGGGGGCCAACTACGAGCAGTACTTC.

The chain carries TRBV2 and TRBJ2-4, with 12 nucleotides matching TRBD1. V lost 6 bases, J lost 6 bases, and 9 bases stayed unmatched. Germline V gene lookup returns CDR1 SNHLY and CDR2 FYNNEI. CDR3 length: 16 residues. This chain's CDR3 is CASSREGQGAGNIQYF. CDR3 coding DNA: TGTGCCAGCAGCCGAGAGGGACAGGGGGCAGGAAACATTCAGTACTTC.

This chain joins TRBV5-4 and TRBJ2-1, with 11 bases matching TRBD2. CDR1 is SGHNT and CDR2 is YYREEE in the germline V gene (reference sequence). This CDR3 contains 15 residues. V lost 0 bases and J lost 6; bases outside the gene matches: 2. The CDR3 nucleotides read TGTGCCAGCAGCTTGGATAGCGGGAGGGGCAATGAGCAGTTCTTC. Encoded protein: CASSLDSGRGNEQFF.

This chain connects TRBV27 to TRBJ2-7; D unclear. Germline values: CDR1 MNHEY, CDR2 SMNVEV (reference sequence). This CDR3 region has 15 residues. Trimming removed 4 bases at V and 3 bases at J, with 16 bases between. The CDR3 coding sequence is TGTGCCAGCAGTTCTATACCCCGCTATCGCTACGAGCAGTACTTC. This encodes CASSSIPRYRYEQYF.

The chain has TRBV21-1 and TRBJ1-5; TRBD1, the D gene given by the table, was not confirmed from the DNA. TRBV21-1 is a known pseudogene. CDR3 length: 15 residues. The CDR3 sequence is CASSKVADCNQPQHF. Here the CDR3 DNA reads TGTGCCAGCAGCAAAGTGGCAGATTGCAATCAGCCCCAGCATTTT.

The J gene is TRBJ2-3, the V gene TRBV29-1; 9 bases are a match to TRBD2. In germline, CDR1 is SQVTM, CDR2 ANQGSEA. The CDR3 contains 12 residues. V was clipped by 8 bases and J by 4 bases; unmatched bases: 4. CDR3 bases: TGCAGCCCAAGACTAGCGGCAGATACGCAGTATTTT. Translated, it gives CSPRLAADTQYF.

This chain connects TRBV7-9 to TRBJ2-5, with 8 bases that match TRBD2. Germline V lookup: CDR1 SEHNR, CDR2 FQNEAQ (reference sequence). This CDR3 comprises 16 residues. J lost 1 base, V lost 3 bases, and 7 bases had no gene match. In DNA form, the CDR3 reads TGTGCCAGCAGCTTCTTTGGGCGGGGGGTCCAAGAGACCCAGTACTTC. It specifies CASSFFGRGVQETQYF. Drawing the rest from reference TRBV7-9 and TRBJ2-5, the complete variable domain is DTGVSQNPRHKITKRGQNVTFRCDPISEHNRLYWYRQTLGQGPEFLTYFQNEAQLEKSRLLSDRFSAERPKGSFSTLEIQRTEQGDSAMYLCASSFFGRGVQETQYFGPGTRLLVL.

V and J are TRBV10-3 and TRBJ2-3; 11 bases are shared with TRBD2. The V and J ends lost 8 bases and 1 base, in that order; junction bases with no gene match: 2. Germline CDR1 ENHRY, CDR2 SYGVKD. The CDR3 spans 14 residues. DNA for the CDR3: TGTGCCATCGGTAGCGGGAGGGGCACAGATACGCAGTATTTT. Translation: CAIGSGRGTDTQYF.

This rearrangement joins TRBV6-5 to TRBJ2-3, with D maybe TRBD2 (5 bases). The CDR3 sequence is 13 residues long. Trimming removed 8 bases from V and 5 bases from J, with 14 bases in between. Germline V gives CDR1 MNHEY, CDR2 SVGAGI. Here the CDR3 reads CASWTPSRDTQYF. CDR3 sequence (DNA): TGTGCCAGCTGGACTCCCTCCCGAGATACGCAGTATTTT.

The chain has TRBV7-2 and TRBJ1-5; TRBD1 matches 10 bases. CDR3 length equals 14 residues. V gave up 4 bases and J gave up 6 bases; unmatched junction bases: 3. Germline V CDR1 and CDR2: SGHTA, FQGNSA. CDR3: CASSSRQGAQPQHF. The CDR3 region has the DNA TGTGCCAGCAGCTCTCGACAGGGGGCTCAGCCCCAGCATTTT.

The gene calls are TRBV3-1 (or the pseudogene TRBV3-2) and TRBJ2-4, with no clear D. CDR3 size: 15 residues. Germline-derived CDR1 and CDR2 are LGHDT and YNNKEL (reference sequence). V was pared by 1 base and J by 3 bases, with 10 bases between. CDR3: CASSQAQTGKNIQYF. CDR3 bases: TGTGCCAGCAGCCAAGCCCAAACTGGCAAAAACATTCAGTACTTC.

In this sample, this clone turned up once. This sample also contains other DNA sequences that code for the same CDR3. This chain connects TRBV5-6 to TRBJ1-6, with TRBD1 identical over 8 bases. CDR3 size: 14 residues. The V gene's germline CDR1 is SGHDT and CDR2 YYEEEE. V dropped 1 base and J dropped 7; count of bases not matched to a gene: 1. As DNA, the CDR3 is TGTGCCAGCAGCTTGCGACAGGGGAATTCACCCCTCCACTTT. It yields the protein CASSLRQGNSPLHF. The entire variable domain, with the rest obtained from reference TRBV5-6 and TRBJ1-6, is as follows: DAGVTQSPTHLIKTRGQQVTLRCSPKSGHDTVSWYQQALGQGPQFIFQYYEEEERQRGNFPDRFSGHQFPNYSSELNVNALLLGDSALYLCASSLRQGNSPLHFGNGTRLTVT.

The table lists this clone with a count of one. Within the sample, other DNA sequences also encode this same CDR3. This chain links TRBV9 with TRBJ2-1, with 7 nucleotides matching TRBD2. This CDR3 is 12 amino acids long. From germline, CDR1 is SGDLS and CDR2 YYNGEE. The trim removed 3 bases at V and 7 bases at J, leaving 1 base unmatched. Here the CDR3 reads CASSGLANEQFF. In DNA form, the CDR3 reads TGTGCCAGCAGCGGACTAGCAAATGAGCAGTTCTTC. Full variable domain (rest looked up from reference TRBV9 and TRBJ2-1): DSGVTQTPKHLITATGQRVTLRCSPRSGDLSVYWYQQSLDQGLQFLIQYYNGEERAKGNILERFSAQQFPDLHSELNLSSLELGDSALYFCASSGLANEQFFGPGTRLTVL.